The present entry profiles one T cell receptor beta chain with its context. Its target is unknown. These data come from a study of cytomegalovirus exposure and HLA in healthy donors. Use of 60 Vbeta and 13 Jbeta primers characterized the PCR. The protocol was immunoSEQ multiplex PCR, while the TCRdb copy is restricted to in-frame clones and leaves out a portion. The top ten clones hold approximately 12% of a sample with some 150,000 clones, 82% of them seen once. V was pared by 3 bases and J by 7 bases, with 12 bases between. This CDR3 is 14 amino acids long. Germline CDR1 is SNHLY and CDR2 is FYNNEI. General study results and limits: Rarity characterized most TCR sequences, yet some public TCRs appeared in many donors. Testing in vitro showed three CMV-associated chains specific for CMV antigens. A later analysis found that most CMV-associated TCR beta chains appeared HLA-restricted. Presence/absence analyses supposed approximately even sequencing depth among donors.

This receptor was taken from a man aged 45-65 years in good health and CMV-seropositive. The sequenced sample was PBMCs. This chain links TRBV2 with TRBJ2-2, with D possibly TRBD2 on 6 matching bases. CDR3 sequence (DNA): TGTGCCAGCAGTGATATTAGCGGTGGCGGGGAGCTGTTTTTT. It encodes CASSDISGGGELFF.